Each of the 21 T cell receptor beta chains below was sequenced from the same sample in a study of early T cells in non-severe SARS-CoV-2 infection. From the 5' RACE reads, TCRdb called clonotypes with MiXCR, one entry per CDR3 protein. The sample has approximately 45,000 distinct CDR3 sequences; approximately 7.1% are singletons. The specimen was whole blood. These receptors were taken from an adult who was a healthcare worker with PCR-confirmed SARS-CoV-2 infection or an uninfected control (not recorded which).

Remarks on this clonotype: One end of the junction varies from germline; a read error may be responsible. The V gene is TRBV2, the J gene TRBJ1-3, with 7 positions matching TRBD1. Germline V gene sequence: CDR1 SNHLY, CDR2 FYNNEI. The CDR3 loop spans 15 amino acids. CDR3: CARERDSTSENTIYF. CDR3 DNA: TGTGCCAGAGAACGGGACAGTACCTCTGAAAACACCATATATTTT.

This clonotype was detected ten times or more. J is TRBJ2-1 and V is TRBV7-3; 7 bases map to TRBD2. This CDR3 has 12 residues. Germline V gene lookup returns CDR1 SGHTA and CDR2 FQGTGA. V lost 5 bases to trimming and J lost 11 bases; unmatched junction nucleotides: 6. For the CDR3, the DNA is TGTGCCAGCAGCCTCGAAGCGGGGAAGCAGTTCTTC. It is translated as CASSLEAGKQFF.

This clonotype was counted a few times. V usage is TRBV10-3 and J usage is TRBJ2-7; tentative D call: TRBD1 (5 bases). From germline, CDR1 is ENHRY and CDR2 SYGVKD. V lost 6 bases and J 3 bases, leaving 6 bases between the germline ends. The CDR3 is 11 residues long. The CDR3: CAIRDIYEQYF. CDR3 DNA: TGTGCCATCAGGGACATCTACGAGCAGTACTTC.

This clonotype has only a few counts. V usage is TRBV12-3 or TRBV12-4 and J usage is TRBJ1-2; the match to TRBD1 covers 11 bases. The CDR3 extends over 17 amino acids. The junction had 10 bases not matched to a gene; V was cut back by 6 bases and J by 1 base. The CDR3, as DNA: TGTGCCAGCAGCGGGAGCCTCGGGACAGGGGGTAACTATGGCTACACCTTC. This gives the protein CASSGSLGTGGNYGYTF.

V is TRBV15 and J is TRBJ1-5; TRBD1 might be the D (5 bases). Trimming removed 2 bases at V and 3 bases at J, with 23 bases between. Germline V gene sequence: CDR1 LNHNV, CDR2 YYDKDF (reference sequence). The CDR3 sequence is 19 residues long. The CDR3 bases are TGTGCCACCAGCAGATATCAGGGCCAGGTCTTCAATTTCAATCAGCCCCAGCATTTT. Translating gives CATSRYQGQVFNFNQPQHF.

At least ten counts were recorded for this clonotype. J is TRBJ1-5 and V is TRBV7-8; the D gene is possibly TRBD1 (6 bases). The CDR3 loop spans 14 amino acids. Germline loops: CDR1 SGHVS, CDR2 FQNEAQ. With 5 bases removed from V and 4 bases from J, the gap between germline ends came to 12 bases. The CDR3 sequence is CASSQKGENQPQHF. The CDR3 coding sequence is TGTGCCAGCAGCCAAAAGGGGGAAAATCAGCCCCAGCATTTT.

This clonotype was seen a handful of times. The chain has TRBV12-3 or TRBV12-4 and TRBJ1-1, with unresolved D. The CDR3 spans 15 residues. V was shortened by 1 base and J by 4 bases, with 13 bases between the two germline ends. Here the CDR3 reads CASSLGRGWSTEAFF. CDR3 nucleotide sequence: TGTGCCAGCAGTTTAGGGCGGGGATGGAGCACTGAAGCTTTCTTT.

The CDR3 DNA is TGTGCCAGCAGCTTAGAGGGGTTGGGGGGAGAGACCCAGTACTTC. It specifies CASSLEGLGGETQYF. The chain carries TRBV11-2 and TRBJ2-5, with D possibly being TRBD2 (6 bases). The CDR3 spans 15 residues. Germline V gene data show CDR1 as SGHAT and CDR2 as FQNNGV. V was trimmed by 0 bases and J by 4 bases, leaving 12 bases between them. Looking up the rest from reference TRBV11-2 and TRBJ2-5 gives the full variable domain: EAGVAQSPRYKIIEKRQSVAFWCNPISGHATLYWYQQILGQGPKLLIQFQNNGVVDDSQLPKDRFSAERLKGVDSTLKIQPAKLEDSAVYLCASSLEGLGGETQYFGPGTRLLVL.

The chain recombines TRBV6-1 with TRBJ2-5; D is tentatively TRBD1 or TRBD2 (5 bases each). CDR1 and CDR2 (germline): MNHNS, SASEGT. The CDR3 has 15 amino acids. V lost 11 bases, J lost 2 bases, and 21 bases lay in between. DNA of the CDR3: TGTGCCTGCGATCTCCGGGACGACGGGCAAGAGACCCAGTACTTC. It codes for CACDLRDDGQETQYF.

This rearrangement joins TRBV12-3 or TRBV12-4 to TRBJ1-5; maybe TRBD1 (5 bases). Trimming removed 5 bases at V and 4 bases at J, with 12 bases between. The CDR3 spans 14 residues. Here the CDR3 reads CASSGDSRNQPQHF. The CDR3 DNA is TGTGCCAGCAGTGGGGACTCTCGAAATCAGCCCCAGCATTTT.

This clonotype was found many times. The gene calls are TRBV18 and TRBJ1-2; TRBD1 is a possible D gene (5 bases). The CDR3 has 17 amino acids. V lost 5 bases and J 9 bases, leaving 28 bases between the germline ends. Germline CDR1 is KGHSH and CDR2 is LQKENI. CDR3 bases: TGTGCCAGCTCAAGAACGGGCGCGGGGGAAGTAGCCCGCAGCTACACCTTC. This translates into CASSRTGAGEVARSYTF.

This clonotype was recorded many times. The chain joins TRBV12-3 or TRBV12-4 to TRBJ2-5; 8 nucleotides agree with TRBD2. CDR3 length: 14 amino acids. V lost 6 bases, J lost 5 bases, and 8 bases stayed unmatched. CDR3 residues: CASSQRGREETQYF. In DNA, the CDR3 is TGTGCCAGCAGCCAGCGGGGGAGGGAGGAGACCCAGTACTTC.

This clonotype has a count of ten or more. This chain links TRBV6-2 or TRBV6-3 with TRBJ2-5, with no clear D. Trimming removed 6 bases at V and 2 bases at J, with 10 bases between. CDR3 length: 13 residues. Per the germline V gene, CDR1 is MNHEY and CDR2 is SVGEGT. CDR3 loop: CASSTLRQETQYF. As DNA, the CDR3 is TGTGCCAGCAGCACCTTGAGGCAAGAGACCCAGTACTTC.

The chain has TRBV3-1 and TRBJ1-2; D is possibly TRBD1 (5 bases). Trimming left V 0 bases short and J 8 bases short, with 19 bases between. CDR3 length: 16 residues. Per germline, CDR1 LGHDT and CDR2 YNNKEL (reference sequence). As DNA, the CDR3 is TGTGCCAGCAGCCAAGAGGCGTTACAGGCGGCAGGAGGCTACACCTTC. The encoded protein is CASSQEALQAAGGYTF.

This clonotype was counted ten times or more. V gene TRBV12-3 or TRBV12-4 combines with J gene TRBJ1-2; D unresolved. Trimming removed 5 bases at V and 3 bases at J, with 13 bases between. The CDR3 is made up of 14 amino acids. CDR3 DNA sequence: TGTGCCAGCAGTCAGGCCCGGGGTTACTATGGCTACACCTTC. Its translation: CASSQARGYYGYTF.

This clonotype was seen more than once but under ten times. The rearrangement joins TRBV3-1 to TRBJ1-5; D gene unclear. Trimming left V 3 bases short and J 2 bases short, with 11 bases between. This CDR3 comprises 15 residues. Germline V gene sequence: CDR1 LGHDT, CDR2 YNNKEL (reference sequence). CDR3 coding DNA: TGTGCCAGCAGCCACAATGGCCAGGGCAATCAGCCCCAGCATTTT. Translated, it gives CASSHNGQGNQPQHF.

This clonotype showed up many times. This chain joins TRBV27 and TRBJ1-1; D remains ambiguous. The CDR3 has 14 amino acids. V lost 0 bases, J lost 4 bases, and 9 bases lay in between. Germline CDR1 reads MNHEY; CDR2 reads SMNVEV (reference sequence). The CDR3 reads CASSLSPGPTEAFF. CDR3 nucleotides: TGTGCCAGCAGTTTATCCCCAGGCCCCACTGAAGCTTTCTTT.

V usage is TRBV7-2 and J usage is TRBJ2-3; TRBD2 aligns across 8 bases. The length of the CDR3 is 14 residues. Trimming removed 5 bases from V and 2 bases from J; junction bases left unmatched: 3. The germline V gene has CDR1 SGHTA and CDR2 FQGNSA. This CDR3 is CASSTAGDTDTQYF. The DNA for the CDR3 is TGTGCCAGCAGCACAGCGGGGGACACAGATACGCAGTATTTT.

This clonotype was observed a few times. The rearrangement uses TRBV12-5 and TRBJ2-3; D not resolved. The germline V and J ends were trimmed by 6 bases and 2 bases, with 15 bases remaining between them. The CDR3 covers 15 residues. The germline V gene encodes CDR1 LGHNT and CDR2 FRNRAP. The chain's CDR3 is CASGVVRADTDTQYF. In nucleotides, the CDR3 is TGTGCTAGTGGCGTTGTAAGGGCGGACACAGATACGCAGTATTTT.

This clonotype occurred many times. The chain combines TRBV27 with TRBJ2-7; no clear D. CDR3 length: 16 amino acids. Germline CDR1 and CDR2: MNHEY and SMNVEV (reference sequence). The V end lost 0 bases, the J end lost 0 bases, and 12 bases lay between the germline ends. CDR3 nucleotide sequence: TGTGCCAGCAGTTTATCTTGGCCAGCGAGCTCCTACGAGCAGTACTTC. Residues: CASSLSWPASSYEQYF.

This clonotype was recorded at least ten times. The chain carries TRBV7-2 and TRBJ2-5; D not resolved. CDR1 is SGHTA and CDR2 is FQGNSA in the germline V gene. The CDR3 extends over 14 amino acids. Trimming stripped 5 bases from V and 9 bases from J, with 19 bases between. In DNA form, the CDR3 reads TGTGCCAGCAGCACGGACGCCGGTTCGGCGGCCCAGTACTTC. Translation: CASSTDAGSAAQYF.